The clone carrying this TCR beta chain has ten or more counts. Its antigen is currently unknown. TCRdb called the reads again in MiXCR, with one record for every CDR3 protein. The sample has about 830,000 distinct CDR3 sequences; 30% to 35% are singletons. This sample is part of a study of T cell repertoires in cytomegalovirus infection. Study overall: In the study, CMV epitopes included recently identified HLA-C-restricted and well-studied HLA-B-restricted ones. CMV infection together with matching HLA type was indicated by public TCR beta signatures.

V was cut by 5 bases and J by 0 bases, with 10 bases left in between. This CDR3 is built from 14 residues. General study points: The ex vivo response was dominated by HLA-C-restricted CMV-specific TCR beta clonotypes. Accumulated public TCR beta family frequency recognized individuals carrying CMV together with the relevant HLA.

V gene TRBV12-3 or TRBV12-4 combines with J gene TRBJ1-2, with D perhaps TRBD1 (5 bases). The material sequenced was cultured CD8+ T cells from PBMCs, taken from culture after CMV antigen stimulation. This receptor was identified in a human donor in good health (CMV status not recorded). Some clones in this sample may be carry-over from other donors' samples. In DNA, the CDR3 is TGTGCCAGCAGTAACGGACACCCTAACTATGGCTACACCTTC. It is translated as CASSNGHPNYGYTF.